Each of the 9 T cell receptor beta chains below was sequenced from the same sample in a study of cytomegalovirus exposure and HLA in healthy donors. The PCR was carried out with 60 Vbeta primers and 13 Jbeta primers. The table came from immunoSEQ multiplex PCR; TCRdb's copy has only in-frame clones and leaves some out. The table shows more than 50,000 clones, with about 71% occurring only once. The material sequenced was PBMCs. The origin of the receptors is a woman aged 60-75 years in good health and CMV-seropositive.

The CDR3 bases are TGTGCCAGTAGTAAGAATTTGGGGGCAGGATCACTCATGAACACTGAAGCTTTCTTT. The encoded protein is CASSKNLGAGSLMNTEAFF. V gene TRBV19 combines with J gene TRBJ1-1; D is possibly TRBD1 (6 bases). Trimming took 4 bases from V and 0 from J, leaving 24 bases between them. The germline V gene has CDR1 LNHDA and CDR2 SQIVND (reference sequence). This CDR3 contains 19 residues.

V usage is TRBV5-1 and J usage is TRBJ1-2; 9 bases align to TRBD1. Per the germline V gene, CDR1 is SGHRS and CDR2 is YFSETQ. CDR3 length: 16 amino acids. Trimming removed 0 bases from V and 2 bases from J; junction bases left unmatched: 5. Here the CDR3 DNA reads TGCGCCAGCAGCTTGGAAGGGACAGGGCCCAACTATGGCTACACCTTC. Encoded protein: CASSLEGTGPNYGYTF.

This clone was observed a few times. The CDR3 here is CASSPSGPSTEAFF. DNA of the CDR3: TGTGCCAGCTCACCCTCAGGGCCGAGCACTGAAGCTTTCTTT. The rearrangement uses TRBV18 and TRBJ1-1, with D perhaps matching TRBD1 (5 bases). V was cut by 3 bases and J by 4 bases, with 12 bases left in between. The CDR3 covers 14 residues. CDR1 is KGHSH and CDR2 is LQKENI in the germline V gene.

In its sample, this clone was seen a few times. V is TRBV4-1 and J is TRBJ2-1; 8 nucleotides agree with TRBD2. CDR1 MGHRA and CDR2 YSYEKL come from the germline V gene. The junction had 3 bases not matched to a gene; V was cut back by 2 bases and J by 3 bases. The CDR3 spans 15 residues. The CDR3 DNA is TGCGCCAGCAGCCAAAGACTAGCGAACTACAATGAGCAGTTCTTC. This encodes CASSQRLANYNEQFF.

The chain uses TRBV30 and TRBJ1-2; D is ambiguous. Germline lookup yields CDR1 GTSNPN and CDR2 SVGIG (reference sequence). This CDR3 has 13 residues. Trimming took off 6 bases at V and 8 bases at J, with 19 bases between the two ends. CDR3 bases: TGTGCCTGCCGAGGGCTATCAAACGGAGGCTACACCTTC. Translation gives CACRGLSNGGYTF.

The DNA for the CDR3 is TGTGCCAGCTCACCACGGGACAGGGGATCCGGGGAGCTGTTTTTT. Amino acids: CASSPRDRGSGELFF. The chain links TRBV18 to TRBJ2-2; TRBD1 matches at 10 bases. The CDR3 runs to 15 residues. V gave up 1 base and J gave up 6 bases; unmatched junction bases: 2. Germline values: CDR1 KGHSH, CDR2 LQKENI. Full variable domain (outside the CDR3, taken from reference TRBV18 and TRBJ2-2): NAGVMQNPRHLVRRRGQEARLRCSPMKGHSHVYWYRQLPEEGLKFMVYLQKENIIDESGMPKERFSAEFPKEGPSILRIQQVVRGDSAAYFCASSPRDRGSGELFFGEGSRLTVL.

This clone was counted once. The V call is TRBV10-1, the J call TRBJ1-6; D gene ambiguous. CDR1 WNHNN and CDR2 SYGVQD come from the germline V gene (reference sequence). This CDR3 spans 14 amino acids. The V end lost 3 bases, the J end lost 8 bases, and 11 bases lay between the germline ends. The CDR3, as DNA: TGCGCCAGCAGTGAACGACGGGAGGATTCACCCCTCCACTTT. It is translated as CASSERREDSPLHF.

The chain employs TRBV5-4 and TRBJ2-1, with 10 bases aligning to TRBD2. Trimming cost V 1 base and J 4 bases; bases outside gene matches: 8. The CDR3 contains 17 residues. CDR1 is SGHNT, CDR2 YYREEE, per germline (reference sequence). The CDR3 reads CASSLQVAGGRYNEQFF. CDR3 DNA: TGTGCCAGCAGCTTGCAAGTAGCGGGGGGCCGTTACAATGAGCAGTTCTTC.

The rearrangement joins TRBV5-4 to TRBJ2-4; 8 bases agree with TRBD2. The CDR3 runs 17 residues. The germline V gene encodes CDR1 SGHNT and CDR2 YYREEE (reference sequence). V lost 0 bases and J lost 0; bases outside the gene matches: 5. CDR3 nucleotide sequence: TGTGCCAGCAGCTTGGCGGGGGGGTCACTAGCCAAAAACATTCAGTACTTC. Its protein is CASSLAGGSLAKNIQYF.